These 19 T cell receptor beta chains share one sample of origin, sequenced in a study of cytomegalovirus exposure and HLA in healthy donors. The study ran its PCR with 60 Vbeta and 13 Jbeta primers. The data were produced by immunoSEQ multiplex PCR, yet TCRdb's version contains in-frame clones alone and is incomplete. The sample includes around 100,000 clones. The sequenced sample was PBMCs. The origin of the receptors is a woman aged 25-40 years in good health and CMV-seronegative.

The chain links TRBV5-8 to TRBJ2-1; 8 nucleotides agree with TRBD1. Germline loops: CDR1 SGHTS, CDR2 YDEGEE. The V gene end was trimmed by 3 bases and the J gene end by 4 bases; junction bases not matched to a gene: 6. The CDR3 has 15 residues. The CDR3 DNA sequence: TGTGCCAGCAGCTACGACAGGGGTTGGTACAATGAGCAGTTCTTC. This codes for CASSYDRGWYNEQFF. The entire variable domain, with the rest obtained from reference TRBV5-8 and TRBJ2-1, is as follows: EAGVTQSPTHLIKTRGQQATLRCSPISGHTSVYWYQQALGLGLQFLLWYDEGEERNRGNFPPRFSGRQFPNYSSELNVNALELEDSALYLCASSYDRGWYNEQFFGPGTRLTVL.

The V call is TRBV13, the J call TRBJ1-1, with 7 bases identical to TRBD1. CDR3 size: 13 residues. Trimming cost V 7 bases and J 4 bases; bases outside gene matches: 6. Germline V gene lookup returns CDR1 PRHDT and CDR2 FYEKMQ (reference sequence). CDR3 in DNA: TGTGCCAGCACCCACGACAGGGTCACTGAAGCTTTCTTT. It translates to CASTHDRVTEAFF.

This chain uses TRBV6-5 with TRBJ2-7; D possibly corresponds to TRBD2 (6 bases). Germline CDR1 and CDR2: MNHEY and SVGAGI. The CDR3 consists of 15 residues. Trimming cost V 5 bases and J 4 bases, with 18 bases left between them. CDR3 in DNA: TGTGCCAGCAGTGGTAGCGGCACTGGAGAATACGAGCAGTACTTC. Translating it yields CASSGSGTGEYEQYF.

The rearrangement uses TRBV11-2 and TRBJ2-7; the D gene is possibly TRBD1 (5 bases). The CDR3 loop spans 13 amino acids. Germline CDR1 and CDR2: SGHAT and FQNNGV. Between the trimmed V and J ends, which lost 2 bases and 3 bases, there was a span of 8 bases. The CDR3 region has the DNA TGTGCCAGCAGCTTAACAGACAGCTACGAGCAGTACTTC. Translating it yields CASSLTDSYEQYF.

This rearrangement joins TRBV7-8 to TRBJ1-2, with TRBD1 identical over 7 bases. The CDR3 extends over 12 amino acids. The trim removed 5 bases at V and 7 bases at J, leaving 4 bases unmatched. Looked up from germline, CDR1 is SGHVS and CDR2 is FQNEAQ. The CDR3 bases are TGTGCCAGCAGCCCAAGACAGGGTGGCTACACCTTC. This translates into CASSPRQGGYTF.

The chain is built from TRBV27 and TRBJ1-2; D is unresolved. Germline lookup yields CDR1 MNHEY and CDR2 SMNVEV (reference sequence). The CDR3 extends over 15 amino acids. V was shortened by 2 bases and J by 8 bases, with 18 bases between the two germline ends. The CDR3: CASSLSILGVGGYTF. CDR3 nucleotide sequence: TGTGCCAGCAGTTTAAGTATTCTCGGGGTGGGCGGCTACACCTTC.

The chain is built from TRBV9 and TRBJ1-2; D not resolved. Germline V gives CDR1 SGDLS, CDR2 YYNGEE. This CDR3 contains 16 residues. The V and J ends lost 0 bases and 3 bases respectively, with 15 bases between them. CDR3 in amino acids: CASSVAGGSTDYGYTF. CDR3 DNA: TGTGCCAGCAGCGTAGCTGGCGGATCCACCGACTATGGCTACACCTTC.

The V gene is TRBV2, the J gene TRBJ1-6; D is undetermined. The V end was cut by 6 bases, the J end by 9 bases, with 12 bases between. Germline V CDR1 and CDR2: SNHLY, FYNNEI. This CDR3 region has 13 residues. CDR3 in DNA: TGTGCCAGCAGCACTCACCCCCCTTCACCCCTCCACTTT. It yields the protein CASSTHPPSPLHF. Using reference TRBV2 and TRBJ1-6 for the parts outside the CDR3, the full variable domain is EPEVTQTPSHQVTQMGQEVILRCVPISNHLYFYWYRQILGQKVEFLVSFYNNEISEKSEIFDDQFSVERPDGSNFTLKIRSTKLEDSAMYFCASSTHPPSPLHFGNGTRLTVT.

V usage is TRBV6-5 and J usage is TRBJ1-5; the D is unclear. The CDR3 extends over 16 amino acids. The V gene's germline CDR1 is MNHEY and CDR2 SVGAGI. With 4 bases removed from V and 5 bases from J, the gap between germline ends came to 18 bases. CDR3 sequence (DNA): TGTGCCAGCAGTTCCTCCTCGTCTCAGTCATATCAGCCCCAGCATTTT. It yields the protein CASSSSSSQSYQPQHF.

The chain combines TRBV27 with TRBJ1-4, with D possibly TRBD1 on 6 matching bases. The V end lost 7 bases, the J end lost 4 bases, and 16 bases lay between the germline ends. The CDR3 runs to 15 residues. The germline V gene encodes CDR1 MNHEY and CDR2 SMNVEV (reference sequence). CDR3 region: CASMPRTADNEKLFF. The DNA for the CDR3 is TGTGCCAGCATGCCGCGGACAGCAGATAATGAAAAACTGTTTTTT.

The chain combines TRBV7-6 with TRBJ2-7; the D gene is possibly TRBD1 (7 bases). This CDR3 has 15 residues. V gave up 5 bases and J gave up 0 bases, with 14 bases separating them. Germline lookup yields CDR1 SGHVS and CDR2 FNYEAQ. CDR3 coding DNA: TGTGCCAGCAGCCAGGGGGGCGGGGTCTCCTACGAGCAGTACTTC. Translating gives CASSQGGGVSYEQYF.

This chain uses TRBV5-4 with TRBJ1-1; D perhaps matches TRBD1 (5 bases). Trimming removed 0 bases from V and 3 bases from J, with 9 bases in between. The CDR3 length is 14 residues. Germline V gene data show CDR1 as SGHNT and CDR2 as YYREEE (reference sequence). The CDR3 protein is CASSLVGGDTEAFF. The CDR3 DNA follows: TGTGCCAGCAGCTTGGTGGGGGGGGACACTGAAGCTTTCTTT.

The rearrangement links TRBV11-2 to TRBJ1-4; 11 bases map to TRBD1. The CDR3 length is 14 residues. From germline, CDR1 is SGHAT and CDR2 FQNNGV. The junction had 3 bases not matched to a gene; V was cut back by 4 bases and J by 8 bases. In nucleotides, the CDR3 is TGTGCCAGCAGCTATCGGGACAGGGGGGAAAAACTGTTTTTT. This gives the protein CASSYRDRGEKLFF.

This chain joins TRBV9 and TRBJ2-1; maybe TRBD2 (5 bases). V was shortened by 3 bases and J by 0 bases, with 16 bases between the two germline ends. The CDR3 consists of 17 residues. CDR1 is SGDLS, CDR2 YYNGEE, per germline. The CDR3, as DNA: TGTGCCAGCAGCGGCAGCCGGACTGGGAGCTCCTACAATGAGCAGTTCTTC. It specifies CASSGSRTGSSYNEQFF. Supplemented by reference TRBV9 and TRBJ2-1, the full variable domain reads DSGVTQTPKHLITATGQRVTLRCSPRSGDLSVYWYQQSLDQGLQFLIQYYNGEERAKGNILERFSAQQFPDLHSELNLSSLELGDSALYFCASSGSRTGSSYNEQFFGPGTRLTVL.

The rearrangement joins TRBV25-1 to TRBJ2-6, with 9 bases matching TRBD1. With 8 bases clipped from V and 11 bases from J, the junction kept 19 bases outside the gene matches. The CDR3 contains 17 residues. Germline CDR1 MGHDK, CDR2 SYGVNS. CDR3 in amino acids: CASRADPKPGQGDVLTF. The DNA for the CDR3 is TGTGCCAGCCGTGCAGATCCAAAACCGGGACAGGGTGACGTCCTGACTTTC.

The chain employs TRBV5-7 and TRBJ2-3; TRBD1 matches 8 bases. TRBV5-7 is marked as an open reading frame, function uncertain. The CDR3 is made up of 18 amino acids. V lost 3 bases and J lost 1; bases outside the gene matches: 13. For the CDR3, the DNA is TGTGCCAGCAGCTCAACGGACAGGGCCCCGTACGGCACAGATACGCAGTATTTT. Its protein product is CASSSTDRAPYGTDTQYF.

The chain recombines TRBV19 with TRBJ2-7; 7 bases map to TRBD2. This CDR3 has 14 amino acids. In germline, CDR1 is LNHDA, CDR2 SQIVND (reference sequence). J lost 6 bases, V lost 3 bases, and 8 bases had no gene match. The CDR3 nucleotides read TGTGCCAGTAGTATTTCGAGCGGGGACCGCGAGCAGTACTTC. Translating it yields CASSISSGDREQYF.

This chain uses TRBV6-1 with TRBJ1-1; D call uncertain. This CDR3 region has 14 residues. Germline assignment: CDR1 MNHNS and CDR2 SASEGT. V was clipped by 6 bases and J by 1 base, with 12 bases between them. For the CDR3, the DNA is TGTGCCAGCAGAGCGTGGGAGGGGAACACTGAAGCTTTCTTT. It encodes CASRAWEGNTEAFF.

V and J are TRBV6-1 and TRBJ2-3; 10 positions agree with TRBD2. The CDR3 extends over 16 amino acids. J was trimmed by 7 bases and V by 2 bases; bases with no gene match: 9. Germline V gives CDR1 MNHNS, CDR2 SASEGT. This chain's CDR3 is CASSEFLAGVSNTQYF. CDR3 sequence (DNA): TGTGCCAGCAGTGAATTTCTAGCGGGGGTCAGTAATACGCAGTATTTT.